This T cell receptor (beta chain) derives from a study of cytomegalovirus exposure and HLA in healthy donors. Findings of the study overall: Both high specificity and high sensitivity reportedly marked the classifier's diagnosis of cytomegalovirus status. Later analysis identified a missense DCLRE1C variant that was linked to TCR beta V- and J-gene trimming. Sequencing artifact likely explains a cluster of highly shared sequence variants.

The PCR was carried out with 60 Vbeta primers and 13 Jbeta primers. TCRdb's copy holds only in-frame clones and misses some; the assay was immunoSEQ multiplex PCR. The sample yields approximately 190,000 clones, roughly 80% seen once. This cohort consisted of healthy bone marrow donors. In the case of this clone: The antigen remains unidentified.

V shed 3 bases and J shed 10 bases, with 15 bases lying between them. CDR1 and CDR2 (germline): WNHNN, SYGVQD (reference sequence). The CDR3 loop spans 13 amino acids. The sample consisted of PBMCs. The clonotype comes from a man aged 45-60 years in good health and CMV-seronegative. The chain couples TRBV10-1 to TRBJ1-1; weak D call: TRBD1 (5 bases). The chain's CDR3 is CASSDGGYGGAFF. The CDR3 DNA reads TGCGCCAGCAGTGACGGGGGGTACGGAGGAGCTTTCTTT.